These 2 T cell receptor beta chains were all obtained from the same sample, sequenced in a study of OX40 agonist ivuxolimab in advanced cancers. Clones were read by immunoSEQ multiplex PCR, and TCRdb kept only the in-frame ones, dropping some. The table has fewer than 85,000 clones, about 86% seen once; the top ten hold 0.65% to 0.9%. The sample here was CD4+ or CD8+ T cells sorted from blood, taken in a trial of the OX40 agonist ivuxolimab. The receptor source for this set is an adult with an advanced solid tumor such as melanoma, head and neck, liver or kidney cancer.

V is TRBV5-1 and J is TRBJ2-5; TRBD1 agrees at 8 bases. V shed 4 bases, J shed 5 bases, and the junction held 7 bases outside the gene matches. The CDR3 spans 14 residues. From germline, CDR1 is SGHRS and CDR2 YFSETQ. The CDR3 reads CASSGGQVDETQYF. CDR3 bases: TGCGCCAGCAGCGGGGGACAGGTAGACGAGACCCAGTACTTC.

The chain combines TRBV11-2 with TRBJ2-1; D is unresolved. This CDR3 contains 17 residues. CDR1 and CDR2 from the germline V gene are SGHAT and FQNNGV. V was trimmed by 3 bases and J by 0 bases, leaving 15 bases between them. CDR3 in amino acids: CASSLNPAQSSYNEQFF. In DNA form, the CDR3 reads TGTGCCAGCAGCTTGAATCCAGCCCAAAGCTCCTACAATGAGCAGTTCTTC.